This section outlines one T cell receptor (beta chain) sequence together with its context. Its antigen is not known. This record belongs to a study of identical twins. Overall study findings and caveats: Conclusions relied on cross-sectional statistical analysis, not following the same donors.

Template switching, a step in the protocol, added a universal primer site, and cDNA carried unique molecular identifiers. TCRdb passed the 5' RACE reads through MiXCR, listing each CDR3 protein once. The sample holds around 230,000 distinct CDR3 sequences, less than 10% seen once. CDR1 is DFQATT and CDR2 is SNEGSKA in the germline V gene (reference sequence). The CDR3 is made up of 15 amino acids. Trimming removed 2 bases from V and 1 base from J, with 13 bases in between. Sequencing input: memory (CD45RO+) T cells sorted from blood. This receptor was identified in a woman under 30 in good health. J is TRBJ2-3 and V is TRBV20-1; the D gene is possibly TRBD2 (7 bases). As DNA, the CDR3 is TGCAGTGCTAGATCTGCGGGGGCGGGCACAGATACGCAGTATTTT. Amino acids: CSARSAGAGTDTQYF.